The next 2 T cell receptor beta chains were all read from a single sample in a study of CXCR3-negative and CXCR3-positive naive CD8 T cells. Findings and caveats of the study: Against CXCR3-negative naive cells, CXCR3-positive naive cells showed more hydrophobic TRB CDR3s.

No cognate antigen is known for these TCRs. The authors made the TRB cDNA libraries by 5' RACE using UMI labels. With the 5' RACE reads reprocessed, TCRdb shows one record per CDR3 protein and no DNA. This sample's table has 85,000 to 120,000 distinct CDR3 sequences. Sequencing input: naive CXCR3+ CD8+ T cells from blood. Subset reported: CD45RO-CCR7+CD27+CD95- naive CD8+ T cells expressing CXCR3 (TNR3+). Every receptor here comes from a human donor in good health. Some clones in this sample may be carry-over from other donors' samples.

This rearrangement joins TRBV2 to TRBJ2-7; the D call from TCRdb, TRBD1, cannot be confirmed without DNA. The CDR3 is made up of 13 amino acids. Germline loops: CDR1 SNHLY, CDR2 FYNNEI. The CDR3 is CASNGGSTYEQYF.

V is TRBV29-1 and J is TRBJ2-1; with no DNA, the TCRdb D assignment of TRBD2 cannot be verified. In germline, CDR1 is SQVTM, CDR2 ANQGSEA. This CDR3 comprises 13 residues. The chain's CDR3 is CSVRASGHHEQFF.